These 26 T cell receptor beta chains were all obtained from the same sample, sequenced in a study of tumor-infiltrating lymphocytes in localized non-small cell lung cancer. TCRdb keeps only in-frame clones here, not all; method: immunoSEQ multiplex PCR. The table shows more than 9,000 clones, with nearly 65% occurring only once. The source material was lung tumor tissue. These receptors were collected from a human donor with non-small cell lung cancer.

The chain joins TRBV5-5 to TRBJ1-2; unclear D gene. Trimming pared 2 bases from V and 7 bases from J, leaving 15 bases between. Germline V CDR1 and CDR2: SGHKS, YYEKEE (reference sequence). The CDR3 is 14 amino acids. CDR3 in amino acids: CASSLDLAAGGYTF. CDR3 sequence (DNA): TGTGCCAGCAGCTTAGATCTTGCCGCGGGTGGCTACACCTTC.

This clone was detected once. The genes are TRBV5-6 and TRBJ1-2, with a possible D match to TRBD1 (5 bases). CDR3 size: 16 residues. CDR1 and CDR2 from the germline V gene are SGHDT and YYEEEE. V lost 4 bases, J lost 0 bases, and 16 bases lay in between. CDR3 sequence (DNA): TGTGCCAGCAGCGGAGGACGGGACGCGGCTAACTATGGCTACACCTTC. Protein product: CASSGGRDAANYGYTF.

This clone is medium-sized by share. The chain couples TRBV5-5 to TRBJ2-3; TRBD1 agrees at 8 bases. Germline loops: CDR1 SGHKS, CDR2 YYEKEE (reference sequence). This CDR3 has 16 amino acids. V trimming: 4 bases; J trimming: 6 bases; junction bases outside the gene matches: 13. CDR3 in amino acids: CASSPLRGPGFDTQYF. CDR3 DNA sequence: TGTGCCAGCAGCCCACTCAGGGGGCCGGGGTTCGATACGCAGTATTTT.

This clone was counted a single time. The V call is TRBV4-1, the J call TRBJ2-1, with unresolved D. The CDR3 length is 16 residues. The V gene's germline CDR1 is MGHRA and CDR2 YSYEKL. The germline V and J ends were trimmed by 0 bases and 4 bases, with 13 bases remaining between them. The chain's CDR3 is CASSQEGRNVYNEQFF. CDR3 in DNA: TGCGCCAGCAGCCAAGAGGGCAGGAATGTGTACAATGAGCAGTTCTTC.

V usage is TRBV30 and J usage is TRBJ2-2; no reliable D call. The V gene lost 3 bases and the J gene lost 3 bases, with 8 bases spanning the gap. CDR3 size: 13 residues. The germline gives CDR1 GTSNPN, CDR2 SVGIG (reference sequence). Here the CDR3 reads CAWRPYYTGELFF. The CDR3 coding sequence is TGTGCCTGGAGGCCATATTACACCGGGGAGCTGTTTTTT.

This clone is deemed medium-sized. The rearrangement uses TRBV5-4 and TRBJ2-3, with 15 nucleotides matching TRBD2. Germline V gives CDR1 SGHNT, CDR2 YYREEE (reference sequence). V shed 3 bases, J shed 3 bases, and the junction held 5 bases outside the gene matches. This CDR3 is 17 amino acids long. The CDR3 here is CASSSGLAGGQTDTQYF. Here the CDR3 DNA reads TGTGCCAGCAGCTCAGGACTAGCGGGGGGGCAAACAGATACGCAGTATTTT.

J is TRBJ2-5 and V is TRBV18; D gene uncertain. Trimming shortened V by 0 bases and J by 3 bases, and 5 bases separated the two germline ends. The CDR3 consists of 13 residues. Germline CDR1 and CDR2: KGHSH and LQKENI. Here the CDR3 DNA reads TGTGCCAGCTCACCACCACAGAAAGAGACCCAGTACTTC. This sequence encodes CASSPPQKETQYF. Drawing the rest from reference TRBV18 and TRBJ2-5, the complete variable domain is NAGVMQNPRHLVRRRGQEARLRCSPMKGHSHVYWYRQLPEEGLKFMVYLQKENIIDESGMPKERFSAEFPKEGPSILRIQQVVRGDSAAYFCASSPPQKETQYFGPGTRLLVL.

This clone was observed a single time. V usage is TRBV13 and J usage is TRBJ2-3, with D hard to call. The germline V gene encodes CDR1 PRHDT and CDR2 FYEKMQ (reference sequence). V was shortened by 4 bases and J by 0 bases, with 11 bases between the two germline ends. The CDR3 spans 15 residues. CDR3 protein: CASSSPEDSTDTQYF. The CDR3 coding sequence is TGTGCCAGCAGCTCCCCCGAGGACAGCACAGATACGCAGTATTTT.

A few counts support this clone. The chain carries TRBV9 and TRBJ1-2; D remains unclear. The CDR3 runs 13 residues. V shed 4 bases and J shed 0 bases, with 7 bases lying between them. CDR1 SGDLS and CDR2 YYNGEE come from the germline V gene. The CDR3 region is CASSSPTNYGYTF. Written as DNA, the CDR3 is TGTGCCAGCAGCTCACCAACTAACTATGGCTACACCTTC.

The rearrangement links TRBV6-5 to TRBJ1-1; D remains unclear. Trimming removed 2 bases at V and 1 base at J, with 11 bases between. The CDR3 loop spans 15 amino acids. The germline gives CDR1 MNHEY, CDR2 SVGAGI. This chain's CDR3 is CASSYDGLGNTEAFF. CDR3 bases: TGTGCCAGCAGTTACGATGGACTGGGGAACACTGAAGCTTTCTTT.

The chain has TRBV29-1 and TRBJ2-2; TRBD2 matches 7 bases. Germline V gives CDR1 SQVTM, CDR2 ANQGSEA. The J segment lost 5 bases and the V segment lost 6 bases, leaving 9 bases of the junction unmatched. The CDR3 contains 14 residues. The CDR3 coding sequence is TGCAGCGTCCCCGTCAGCGGGGCGACCGGGGAGCTGTTTTTT. Translation: CSVPVSGATGELFF.

The chain has TRBV27 and TRBJ1-2; no firm D call. With 3 bases removed from V and 1 base from J, the gap between germline ends came to 6 bases. The CDR3 covers 13 residues. In germline, CDR1 is MNHEY, CDR2 SMNVEV (reference sequence). The CDR3 DNA sequence: TGTGCCAGCAGTTTGGTGCATAACTATGGCTACACCTTC. It codes for CASSLVHNYGYTF.

This clone was observed a handful of times. This same CDR3 is encoded by further DNA sequences in the sample. The V gene is TRBV18, the J gene TRBJ2-1; 8 bases map to TRBD1. The CDR3 runs 15 residues. V was clipped by 3 bases and J by 0 bases; unmatched bases: 1. The germline V gene encodes CDR1 KGHSH and CDR2 LQKENI. The CDR3 nucleotides read TGTGCCAGCTCACCGGGGACAGGCTCCTACAATGAGCAGTTCTTC. The encoded protein is CASSPGTGSYNEQFF.

The chain uses TRBV30 and TRBJ2-7; D is unresolved. CDR1 GTSNPN and CDR2 SVGIG come from the germline V gene (reference sequence). Trimming pared 1 base from V and 0 bases from J, leaving 7 bases between. The length of the CDR3 is 13 residues. This CDR3 reads CAWSATSSYEQYF. The DNA for the CDR3 is TGTGCCTGGAGTGCTACGTCCTCCTACGAGCAGTACTTC.

This CDR3 is CASSLGSSPLHF. CDR3 DNA sequence: TGCGCCAGCAGCCTGGGTAGCTCACCCCTCCACTTT. The chain employs TRBV5-1 and TRBJ1-6; D unresolved. CDR3 length: 12 amino acids. Germline CDR1 and CDR2: SGHRS and YFSETQ. The ends were cut back, 4 bases at V and 10 bases at J, with 9 bases in the middle.

The genes are TRBV11-2 and TRBJ1-1; 9 bases are a match to TRBD1. J gave up 11 bases and V 1 base, and 5 bases lay outside the gene matches. The CDR3 is 13 residues long. Germline V gene data show CDR1 as SGHAT and CDR2 as FQNNGV. In DNA, the CDR3 is TGTGCCAGCAGCTTAGTCGACAGGGGGACGGCTTTCTTT. Translating it yields CASSLVDRGTAFF. Filled out from reference TRBV11-2 and TRBJ1-1, the complete variable domain reads EAGVAQSPRYKIIEKRQSVAFWCNPISGHATLYWYQQILGQGPKLLIQFQNNGVVDDSQLPKDRFSAERLKGVDSTLKIQPAKLEDSAVYLCASSLVDRGTAFFGQGTRLTVV.

In nucleotides, the CDR3 is TGCAGCGTTCTGGGCAACTACGAGCAGTACTTC. Residues: CSVLGNYEQYF. The V gene is TRBV29-1, the J gene TRBJ2-5; no reliable D call. The tail of the sequence fits TRBJ2-7 better, so the J call may be wrong. From germline, CDR1 is SQVTM and CDR2 ANQGSEA. The CDR3 is 11 amino acids.

This clone has a handful of counts. This chain connects TRBV6-1 to TRBJ2-4; D is perhaps TRBD2 (6 bases). The CDR3 runs 15 residues. Germline loops: CDR1 MNHNS, CDR2 SASEGT. V was shortened by 6 bases and J by 1 base, with 13 bases between the two germline ends. The CDR3 DNA is TGTGCCAGCAGCCGGTCACTAGCCGCCAAAAACATTCAGTACTTC. Residues: CASSRSLAAKNIQYF.

This clone is categorized as large. The chain combines TRBV5-1 with TRBJ1-5, with D possibly being TRBD1 (6 bases). The ends were cut back, 2 bases at V and 0 bases at J, with 21 bases in the middle. CDR3 length equals 19 residues. Germline assignment: CDR1 SGHRS and CDR2 YFSETQ. The CDR3 protein is CASSFTTGRPEYSNQPQHF. For the CDR3, the DNA is TGCGCCAGCAGCTTCACGACAGGCCGACCTGAGTATAGCAATCAGCCCCAGCATTTT. The entire variable domain, with the rest obtained from reference TRBV5-1 and TRBJ1-5, is as follows: KAGVTQTPRYLIKTRGQQVTLSCSPISGHRSVSWYQQTPGQGLQFLFEYFSETQRNKGNFPGRFSGRQFSNSRSEMNVSTLELGDSALYLCASSFTTGRPEYSNQPQHFGDGTRLSIL.

The CDR3: CASSVDRVHSPLHF. DNA of the CDR3: TGTGCCAGCAGCGTAGACAGGGTCCATTCACCCCTCCACTTT. The chain has TRBV5-4 and TRBJ1-6; TRBD1 matches at 7 bases. Per germline, CDR1 SGHNT and CDR2 YYREEE (reference sequence). After removal of 4 bases from V and 8 bases from J, the junction contained 6 bases not matched to a gene. The CDR3 length is 14 residues.

The J gene is TRBJ2-4, the V gene TRBV6-4; D is perhaps TRBD1 (6 bases). The V gene lost 4 bases and the J gene lost 1 base, with 14 bases spanning the gap. Per germline, CDR1 MRHNA and CDR2 SNTAGT. The CDR3 consists of 16 residues. This CDR3 reads CASSGHRVTAKNIQYF. CDR3 coding DNA: TGTGCCAGCAGTGGTCACAGGGTAACGGCCAAAAACATTCAGTACTTC.

This clone turned up a few times. This same CDR3 is encoded by further DNA sequences in the sample. The chain has TRBV20-1 and TRBJ1-2; D remains ambiguous. Germline assignment: CDR1 DFQATT and CDR2 SNEGSKA (reference sequence). CDR3 length equals 11 residues. Trimming took 3 bases from V and 6 from J, leaving 8 bases between them. The CDR3 nucleotides read TGCAGTGCTAGCCGCGAGGATGGCTACACCTTC. As protein: CSASREDGYTF.

This clone was seen a handful of times. This chain uses TRBV7-2 with TRBJ1-3; D unclear. This CDR3 comprises 16 residues. Germline assignment: CDR1 SGHTA and CDR2 FQGNSA. V was trimmed by 5 bases and J by 1 base, leaving 15 bases between them. The CDR3 spells CASSPPAESSGNTIYF. The DNA for the CDR3 is TGTGCCAGCAGCCCCCCGGCGGAAAGTTCTGGAAACACCATATATTTT. Using reference TRBV7-2 and TRBJ1-3 for the parts outside the CDR3, the full variable domain is GAGVSQSPSNKVTEKGKDVELRCDPISGHTALYWYRQSLGQGLEFLIYFQGNSAPDKSGLPSDRFSAERTGGSVSTLTIQRTQQEDSAVYLCASSPPAESSGNTIYFGEGSWLTVV.

This sequence joins TRBV29-1 and TRBJ2-7; 8 bases align to TRBD2. The germline V gene encodes CDR1 SQVTM and CDR2 ANQGSEA. Trimming cost V 4 bases and J 6 bases; bases outside gene matches: 20. The CDR3 length is 17 residues. CDR3 amino acids: CSVGLGQTGTRVGEQYF. In DNA form, the CDR3 reads TGCAGCGTTGGGTTGGGGCAGACCGGGACTAGAGTTGGCGAGCAGTACTTC.

This clone was seen a handful of times. A much larger clone differs from this one at a single base, so this may be a read error. Other DNA sequences within the sample encode an identical CDR3. The gene calls are TRBV19 and TRBJ1-5; 7 nucleotides line up with TRBD1. This CDR3 region has 14 residues. Germline V gene data show CDR1 as LNHDA and CDR2 as SQIVND (reference sequence). V trimming: 1 base; J trimming: 4 bases; junction bases outside the gene matches: 1. Here the CDR3 reads CASSIVTGNQPQHF. The CDR3 DNA follows: TGTGCCAGTAGTATAGTGACAGGGAATCAGCCCCAGCATTTT.

This CDR3 reads CATSRATGTRPYEQYF. Written as DNA, the CDR3 is TGTGCCACCAGCAGAGCCACCGGGACTAGACCCTACGAGCAGTACTTC. This chain uses TRBV15 with TRBJ2-7; the match to TRBD2 covers 8 bases. V shed 1 base and J 2 bases; nucleotides not matched to a gene: 7. The CDR3 has 16 amino acids. In germline, CDR1 is LNHNV, CDR2 YYDKDF (reference sequence).